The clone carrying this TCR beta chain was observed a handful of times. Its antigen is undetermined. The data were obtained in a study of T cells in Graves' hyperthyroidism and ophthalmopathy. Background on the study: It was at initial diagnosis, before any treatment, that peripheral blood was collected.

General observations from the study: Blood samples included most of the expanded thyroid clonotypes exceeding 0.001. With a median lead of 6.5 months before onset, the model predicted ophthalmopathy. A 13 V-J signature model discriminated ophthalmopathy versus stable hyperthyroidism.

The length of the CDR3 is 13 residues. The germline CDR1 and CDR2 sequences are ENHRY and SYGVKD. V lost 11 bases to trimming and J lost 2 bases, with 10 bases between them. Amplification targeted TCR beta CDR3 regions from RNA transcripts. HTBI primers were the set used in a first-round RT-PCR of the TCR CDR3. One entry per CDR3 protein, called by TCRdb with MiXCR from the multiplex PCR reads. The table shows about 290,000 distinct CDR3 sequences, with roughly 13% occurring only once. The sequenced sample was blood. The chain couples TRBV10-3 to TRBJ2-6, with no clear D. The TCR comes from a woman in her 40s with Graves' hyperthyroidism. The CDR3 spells CAVFPAGANVLTF. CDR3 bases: TGTGCCGTATTCCCTGCTGGGGCCAACGTCCTGACTTTC.